This section outlines one T cell receptor beta chain sequence together with its context. This record comes from a study of blood T cell repertoires in COVID-19. Whole-study context: Samples of COVID-19 (acute and convalescent) were obtained from the United States, Italy and Spain.

Original processing notes: The authors estimated nucleated cell counts from reference gene primer amplification. Assay used: immunoSEQ multiplex PCR; TCRdb lists only in-frame clones, some missing. V and J calls and clone size follow that table, whereas D and trimming were derived from the DNA. The sample lists around 300,000 clones; around 90% were seen once. The CDR3 loop spans 15 amino acids. Trimming at V came to 5 bases and at J to 2 bases, leaving 9 bases not matched to a gene. Per the germline V gene, CDR1 is SGHRS and CDR2 is YFSETQ. The TCR originated in a woman aged 50 to 65 with COVID-19, enrolled during active disease. The sequenced material came from peripheral blood. This rearrangement joins TRBV5-1 to TRBJ2-7; 8 bases map to TRBD1. This CDR3 reads CASRPRTGWAYEQYF. The CDR3 nucleotides are TGCGCCAGCAGACCAAGGACAGGGTGGGCCTACGAGCAGTACTTC.